The next 25 T cell receptor beta chains were all read from a single sample in a study of early T cells in non-severe SARS-CoV-2 infection. TCRdb processed the 5' RACE reads anew with MiXCR; each CDR3 protein has one entry. The repertoire consists of about 69,000 distinct CDR3 sequences, with under 9.5% occurring once and the leading ten covering about 6.1%. Material: whole blood. Receptors originate from an adult who was a healthcare worker with PCR-confirmed SARS-CoV-2 infection or an uninfected control (not recorded which).

This clonotype was recorded many times. The V call is TRBV27, the J call TRBJ1-2; TRBD1 agrees at 10 bases. The CDR3 runs to 16 residues. Unmatched junction bases numbered 10, after V lost 5 bases and J lost 4 bases. Germline lookup yields CDR1 MNHEY and CDR2 SMNVEV (reference sequence). CDR3: CASSPQTGGDGYGYTF. As DNA, the CDR3 is TGTGCCAGCAGTCCCCAGACAGGGGGCGATGGCTATGGCTACACCTTC.

This clonotype appeared many times. The chain's CDR3 is CASSLVSTSFEQFF. The CDR3 bases are TGTGCCAGCAGCTTAGTCTCAACTAGCTTTGAGCAGTTCTTC. The gene calls are TRBV7-2 and TRBJ2-1; perhaps TRBD2 as D (6 bases). V dropped 1 base and J dropped 9 bases, with 13 bases sitting between them. CDR3 length: 14 amino acids. Germline V gives CDR1 SGHTA, CDR2 FQGNSA.

This sequence joins TRBV29-1 and TRBJ2-7; unclear D gene. The V gene lost 3 bases and the J gene lost 2 bases, with 14 bases spanning the gap. Germline V lookup: CDR1 SQVTM, CDR2 ANQGSEA. This CDR3 comprises 14 residues. CDR3 nucleotide sequence: TGCAGCGTTGACCCCTCGACGCTACCCTACGAGCAGTACTTC. It yields the protein CSVDPSTLPYEQYF.

This clonotype was seen a handful of times. The V and J genes are TRBV15 and TRBJ2-3; TRBD2 matches at 9 bases. The CDR3 extends over 16 amino acids. CDR1 LNHNV and CDR2 YYDKDF come from the germline V gene (reference sequence). The V and J ends lost 0 bases and 5 bases, in that order; junction bases with no gene match: 6. In nucleotides, the CDR3 is TGTGCCACCAGCAGAGATAATGAGCGGGAGGTAGATACGCAGTATTTT. This encodes CATSRDNEREVDTQYF.

This clonotype was found many times. The rearrangement links TRBV2 to TRBJ2-2, with TRBD2 matching over 10 bases. CDR3 length: 18 residues. The V and J ends lost 5 bases and 2 bases, in that order; junction bases with no gene match: 11. Germline V gene data show CDR1 as SNHLY and CDR2 as FYNNEI. This CDR3 reads CASSTGPLAGANTGELFF. DNA for the CDR3: TGTGCCAGCAGTACAGGGCCTCTAGCGGGAGCAAACACCGGGGAGCTGTTTTTT.

V usage is TRBV6-5 and J usage is TRBJ1-2; 8 nucleotides align to TRBD1. The CDR3 is 15 residues long. J lost 6 bases, V lost 7 bases, and 13 bases had no gene match. Germline CDR1 and CDR2: MNHEY and SVGAGI. The CDR3 spells CASTWTGTSLDGYTF. CDR3 DNA sequence: TGTGCCAGCACCTGGACAGGGACTTCCCTTGATGGCTACACCTTC.

The chain links TRBV7-3 to TRBJ2-1, with TRBD2 matching over 10 bases. J was trimmed by 6 bases and V by 5 bases; bases with no gene match: 7. CDR3 length: 15 residues. Germline CDR1 and CDR2: SGHTA and FQGTGA. The CDR3 DNA reads TGTGCCAGCAGCCCTAGCGGGAGTAGGGCCAATGAGCAGTTCTTC. Translated: CASSPSGSRANEQFF.

Ten or more counts support this clonotype. This chain joins TRBV3-1 and TRBJ2-7; 7 nucleotides line up with TRBD1. J gave up 2 bases and V 1 base, and 5 bases lay outside the gene matches. This CDR3 comprises 15 residues. Germline CDR1 LGHDT, CDR2 YNNKEL (reference sequence). The CDR3 sequence is CASSQGRTGTYEQYF. The DNA of the CDR3 is TGTGCCAGCAGCCAAGGTCGGACAGGTACCTACGAGCAGTACTTC.

With regard to this clonotype: One end of the junction fails to match germline, which may point to a read error. The chain links TRBV29-1 to TRBJ2-7; D assignment may be TRBD1 or TRBD2 (5 bases each). CDR1 is SQVTM and CDR2 is ANQGSEA in the germline V gene. This CDR3 is 14 amino acids long. CDR3 region: CSVVSGPLSSEQYF. CDR3 nucleotide sequence: TGCAGCGTTGTCTCGGGGCCCCTGTCCTCCGAGCAGTACTTC.

This chain joins TRBV10-3 and TRBJ2-2; 9 bases fit TRBD2. This CDR3 is 15 amino acids long. V trimming: 6 bases; J trimming: 3 bases; junction bases outside the gene matches: 5. Germline V lookup: CDR1 ENHRY, CDR2 SYGVKD. The DNA for the CDR3 is TGTGCCATCAGGAGGGCTAGCGGGGACACCGGGGAGCTGTTTTTT. It is translated as CAIRRASGDTGELFF.

This clonotype was seen ten or more times. The chain employs TRBV4-3 and TRBJ2-7; 7 bases fit TRBD2. After removal of 0 bases from V and 2 bases from J, the junction contained 7 bases not matched to a gene. CDR3 length: 16 residues. Germline V gene lookup returns CDR1 LGHNA and CDR2 YSLEER. CDR3 sequence reads: CASSQELAQRTYEQYF. Written as DNA, the CDR3 is TGCGCCAGCAGCCAAGAACTAGCGCAGCGTACCTACGAGCAGTACTTC.

CDR3 in DNA: TGTGCCAGCAGCTTAGGGACAGGAGCTGAAGCTTTCTTT. Encoded protein: CASSLGTGAEAFF. The chain is built from TRBV13 and TRBJ1-1; D perhaps matches TRBD1 (6 bases). Trimming pared 0 bases from V and 6 bases from J, leaving 8 bases between. Germline V gene sequence: CDR1 PRHDT, CDR2 FYEKMQ (reference sequence). The CDR3 is 13 amino acids.

This clonotype was detected only a few times. The rearrangement joins TRBV3-1 to TRBJ2-5; D is unclear. V dropped 1 base and J dropped 4 bases, with 10 bases sitting between them. The germline V gene has CDR1 LGHDT and CDR2 YNNKEL (reference sequence). The CDR3 contains 14 residues. In DNA form, the CDR3 reads TGTGCCAGCAGCCAAGTTAACATACTAGAGACCCAGTACTTC. Amino acid sequence: CASSQVNILETQYF.

The V and J genes are TRBV5-1 and TRBJ2-1; D is possibly TRBD2 (7 bases). Germline lookup yields CDR1 SGHRS and CDR2 YFSETQ. The CDR3 is made up of 12 amino acids. V was shortened by 4 bases and J by 9 bases, with 11 bases between the two germline ends. The CDR3 DNA reads as TGCGCCAGCAGCGTGAGGGGGGGTGAGCAGTTCTTC. This encodes CASSVRGGEQFF.

The gene calls are TRBV7-6 and TRBJ2-1; no definite D call. This CDR3 region has 12 residues. Germline CDR1 reads SGHVS; CDR2 reads FNYEAQ. Trimming pared 5 bases from V and 4 bases from J, leaving 6 bases between. CDR3 DNA: TGTGCCAGCAGCGAGCCTTACAATGAGCAGTTCTTC. Translating it yields CASSEPYNEQFF.

In its sample, this clonotype was seen a few times. The rearrangement uses TRBV27 and TRBJ1-1; D is perhaps TRBD1 (6 bases). V lost 2 bases and J lost 11, with 15 bases in between. This CDR3 has 13 residues. Per the germline V gene, CDR1 is MNHEY and CDR2 is SMNVEV (reference sequence). CDR3 bases: TGTGCCAGCAGTTTAAAGGGGGGGAGTACGGCTTTCTTT. Encoded protein: CASSLKGGSTAFF.

This clonotype has at least ten counts. The rearrangement links TRBV4-2 to TRBJ1-1, with D possibly matching TRBD1 (5 bases). The V gene's germline CDR1 is LGHNA and CDR2 YNFKEQ. Trimming pared 4 bases from V and 2 bases from J, leaving 20 bases between. This CDR3 region has 17 residues. CDR3 coding DNA: TGTGCCAGCAGCCGAACCGAGATCAAGGACAAAAACACTGAAGCTTTCTTT. This translates into CASSRTEIKDKNTEAFF.

This clonotype came up a few times. The chain joins TRBV20-1 to TRBJ2-3; the match to TRBD2 covers 10 bases. This CDR3 comprises 16 residues. Germline loops: CDR1 DFQATT, CDR2 SNEGSKA (reference sequence). V trimming: 5 bases; J trimming: 3 bases; junction bases outside the gene matches: 11. CDR3 sequence (DNA): TGCAGTGCTTCCCCCTACCCAGCGGGGGGGACAGATACGCAGTATTTT. Its translation is CSASPYPAGGTDTQYF.

This clonotype appeared many times. The gene calls are TRBV9 and TRBJ2-1; D unresolved. The length of the CDR3 is 13 residues. CDR1 and CDR2 from the germline V gene are SGDLS and YYNGEE. V shed 2 bases and J shed 9 bases, with 12 bases lying between them. CDR3 nucleotides: TGTGCCAGCAGCGTTGGTTTAGTAGCTGAGCAGTTCTTC. Translated: CASSVGLVAEQFF.

The count of this clonotype is one. The chain is built from TRBV5-1 and TRBJ1-1; 7 nucleotides align to TRBD1. Germline trimming cut 4 bases from V and 11 bases from J; bases unmatched to any gene: 11. CDR3 size: 13 residues. Germline loops: CDR1 SGHRS, CDR2 YFSETQ. The CDR3 region has the DNA TGCGCCAGCAGCCTCAGAGGGGGCGTCCAGGCTTTCTTT. It translates to CASSLRGGVQAFF.

The table lists this clonotype with many counts. The chain carries TRBV7-3 and TRBJ2-2; D gene uncertain. CDR1 and CDR2 (germline): SGHTA, FQGTGA. The CDR3 is made up of 12 amino acids. Trimming pared 6 bases from V and 5 bases from J, leaving 7 bases between. CDR3 in DNA: TGTGCCAGCAGTACAAGGACCGGGGAGCTGTTTTTT. This sequence encodes CASSTRTGELFF.

This clonotype has a count of ten or more. V usage is TRBV20-1 and J usage is TRBJ2-7, with 13 nucleotides matching TRBD2. V shed 0 bases and J 2 bases; nucleotides not matched to a gene: 4. The germline gives CDR1 DFQATT, CDR2 SNEGSKA (reference sequence). The CDR3 runs to 16 residues. The CDR3 nucleotides read TGCAGTGCTAGAGATCTAGGGACTAGCGGGGCCTACGAGCAGTACTTC. This gives the protein CSARDLGTSGAYEQYF.

This clonotype was seen repeatedly, ten times or more. This rearrangement joins TRBV19 to TRBJ2-4, with D possibly being TRBD2 (5 bases). Deletions cut 5 bases from V and 4 bases from J, with 9 bases between. The germline V gene has CDR1 LNHDA and CDR2 SQIVND (reference sequence). The CDR3 covers 13 residues. The CDR3 DNA sequence: TGTGCCAGTAGTGGCGGGCGAAAAAACATTCAGTACTTC. This codes for CASSGGRKNIQYF. Full variable domain (remainder filled in from reference TRBV19 and TRBJ2-4): DGGITQSPKYLFRKEGQNVTLSCEQNLNHDAMYWYRQDPGQGLRLIYYSQIVNDFQKGDIAEGYSVSREKKESFPLTVTSAQKNPTAFYLCASSGGRKNIQYFGAGTRLSVL.

Only a few counts were recorded for this clonotype. The CDR3 loop reads CSVQYRGPYNEQFF. The CDR3 DNA reads TGCAGCGTTCAATACAGGGGGCCGTACAATGAGCAGTTCTTC. The chain recombines TRBV29-1 with TRBJ2-1; 9 positions agree with TRBD1. CDR1 is SQVTM and CDR2 is ANQGSEA in the germline V gene. The junction had 6 bases not matched to a gene; V was cut back by 5 bases and J by 4 bases. The CDR3 is 14 residues long.

The chain has TRBV25-1 and TRBJ1-6; D is uncertain. This CDR3 has 13 residues. Per germline, CDR1 MGHDK and CDR2 SYGVNS. V dropped 6 bases and J dropped 5 bases, with 8 bases sitting between them. In nucleotides, the CDR3 is TGTGCCAGCAGACAGAGCAATAATTCACCCCTCCACTTT. Translating gives CASRQSNNSPLHF.